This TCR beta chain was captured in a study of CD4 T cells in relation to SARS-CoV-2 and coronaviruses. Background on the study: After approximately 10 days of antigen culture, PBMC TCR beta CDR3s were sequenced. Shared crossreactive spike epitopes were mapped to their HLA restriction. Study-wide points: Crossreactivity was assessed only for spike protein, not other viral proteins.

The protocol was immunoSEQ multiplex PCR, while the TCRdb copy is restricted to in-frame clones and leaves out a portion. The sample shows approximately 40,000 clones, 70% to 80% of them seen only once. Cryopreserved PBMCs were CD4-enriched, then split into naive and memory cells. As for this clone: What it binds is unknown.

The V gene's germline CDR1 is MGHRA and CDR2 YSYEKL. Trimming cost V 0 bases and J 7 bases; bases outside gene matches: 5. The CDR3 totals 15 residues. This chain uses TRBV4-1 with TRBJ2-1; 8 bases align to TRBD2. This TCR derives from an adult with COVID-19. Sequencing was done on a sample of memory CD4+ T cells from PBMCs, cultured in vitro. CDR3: CASSQEGLVLNEQFF. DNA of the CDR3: TGCGCCAGCAGCCAAGAGGGACTAGTCTTAAATGAGCAGTTCTTC.